This TCR beta chain appears in the sequencing data of a study of blood T cells in healthy people across ages. This CDR3 contains 18 residues. CDR1 SGHRS and CDR2 YFSETQ come from the germline V gene. Trimming shortened V by 0 bases and J by 0 bases, and 16 bases separated the two germline ends. Per sample, no less than 5.5 micrograms of total RNA were extracted. Next came a second PCR, run for roughly 7 to 12 cycles, which used a sample-barcoded 5' primer along with a J-beta primer mix. Per sample, CDR3-containing paired-end reads numbered at least 2.5 million. Each CDR3 protein gets one entry after TCRdb re-called the 5' RACE reads with MiXCR. The sample records almost 1 million distinct CDR3 sequences, 45% to 60% being singletons.

The receptor was derived from an older woman in good health. The sample taken for sequencing was blood. The chain is built from TRBV5-1 and TRBJ2-4; D is uncertain. The CDR3 DNA follows: TGCGCCAGCAGCTTGGAGCCCCCGACACCGGTAGCCAAAAACATTCAGTACTTC. Encoded protein: CASSLEPPTPVAKNIQYF.